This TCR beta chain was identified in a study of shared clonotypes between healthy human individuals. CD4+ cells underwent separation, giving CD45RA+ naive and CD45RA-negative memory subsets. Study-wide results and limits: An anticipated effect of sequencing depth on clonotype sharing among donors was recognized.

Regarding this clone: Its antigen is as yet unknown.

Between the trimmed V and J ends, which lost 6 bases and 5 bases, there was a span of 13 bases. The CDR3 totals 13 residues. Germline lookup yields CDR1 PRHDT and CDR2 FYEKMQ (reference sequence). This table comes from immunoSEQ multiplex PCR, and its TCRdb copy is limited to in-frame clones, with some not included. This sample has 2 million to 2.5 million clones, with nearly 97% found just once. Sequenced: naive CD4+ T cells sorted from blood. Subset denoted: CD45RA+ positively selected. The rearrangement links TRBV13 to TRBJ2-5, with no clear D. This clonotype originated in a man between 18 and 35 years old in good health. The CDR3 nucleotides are TGTGCCAGCAGTACAACGGGTTTTGAGACCCAGTACTTC. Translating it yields CASSTTGFETQYF. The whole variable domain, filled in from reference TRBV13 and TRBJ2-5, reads AAGVIQSPRHLIKEKRETATLKCYPIPRHDTVYWYQQGPGQDPQFLISFYEKMQSDKGSIPDRFSAQQFSDYHSELNMSSLELGDSALYFCASSTTGFETQYFGPGTRLLVL.